The next 29 T cell receptor beta chains were all read from a single sample in a study of cytomegalovirus exposure and HLA in healthy donors. This PCR relied on a set of 60 Vbeta primers and 13 Jbeta primers. Here immunoSEQ multiplex PCR was the method, and the copy in TCRdb shows in-frame clones only, minus some. The sample has around 110,000 clones, 70% to 80% seen once. Sequenced input: PBMCs. The receptor set was obtained from a woman aged 18-29 years in good health and CMV-seronegative.

The rearrangement joins TRBV6-5 to TRBJ1-2, with 10 bases that match TRBD1. The V and J ends lost 6 bases and 8 bases, in that order; junction bases with no gene match: 9. The CDR3 sequence is 14 residues long. Germline V gene data show CDR1 as MNHEY and CDR2 as SVGAGI. The CDR3 here is CASRDQGTGEGYTF. CDR3 nucleotides: TGTGCCAGCAGAGACCAAGGGACAGGGGAGGGCTACACCTTC.

The J gene is TRBJ1-1, the V gene TRBV6-1, with 9 bases aligning to TRBD1. The CDR3 length is 18 residues. Germline CDR1 reads MNHNS; CDR2 reads SASEGT. Losses at the gene ends were 8 bases for V and 7 bases for J; bases not matched to a gene: 23. CDR3 nucleotides: TGTGCCAGCTGTGTGAGATCAGACGGGACAGGGTTTTCTTTTGAAGCTTTCTTT. Encoded protein: CASCVRSDGTGFSFEAFF.

The gene calls are TRBV28 and TRBJ2-4, with a possible D match to TRBD1 (6 bases). Germline assignment: CDR1 MDHEN and CDR2 SYDVKM. Trimming took 4 bases from V and 0 from J, leaving 10 bases between them. This CDR3 is 15 amino acids long. The CDR3 loop is CASSSRTVAKNIQYF. CDR3 in DNA: TGTGCCAGCAGTTCTCGGACAGTAGCCAAAAACATTCAGTACTTC.

J is TRBJ1-2 and V is TRBV28; D is unresolved. The CDR3 is made up of 12 amino acids. CDR1 is MDHEN, CDR2 SYDVKM, per germline. Between the trimmed V and J ends, which lost 3 bases and 7 bases, there was a span of 9 bases. CDR3 nucleotide sequence: TGTGCCAGCAGTTTTGCAGAGCGTGGCTACACCTTC. It is translated as CASSFAERGYTF.

This rearrangement joins TRBV6-5 to TRBJ1-2, with 7 nucleotides matching TRBD1. In germline, CDR1 is MNHEY, CDR2 SVGAGI. J was trimmed by 0 bases and V by 5 bases; bases with no gene match: 3. The CDR3 runs to 14 residues. The CDR3: CASSEQGPNYGYTF. CDR3 nucleotides: TGTGCCAGCAGTGAACAGGGGCCTAACTATGGCTACACCTTC.

This clone was seen a few times. The chain links TRBV27 to TRBJ2-3; 14 bases fit TRBD2. Germline values: CDR1 MNHEY, CDR2 SMNVEV (reference sequence). The V segment lost 3 bases and the J segment 6 bases; nucleotides outside the gene matches: 5. The CDR3 runs to 16 residues. The CDR3 is CASSFLTSGGADTQYF. CDR3 in DNA: TGTGCCAGCAGTTTCCTGACTAGCGGGGGGGCCGATACGCAGTATTTT.

The CDR3 DNA reads as TGTGCCACCAGCGGACAGGCTAACTATGGCTACACCTTC. Residues: CATSGQANYGYTF. This chain uses TRBV15 with TRBJ1-2, with 7 positions matching TRBD1. The CDR3 is 13 residues long. Unmatched junction bases numbered 0, after V lost 5 bases and J lost 0 bases. Germline loops: CDR1 LNHNV, CDR2 YYDKDF (reference sequence).

The chain joins TRBV7-9 to TRBJ1-2; no clear D. Trimming removed 0 bases at V and 8 bases at J, with 13 bases between. This CDR3 spans 14 amino acids. Germline V gene sequence: CDR1 SEHNR, CDR2 FQNEAQ (reference sequence). The CDR3 here is CASSLAESEGGYTF. DNA of the CDR3: TGTGCCAGCAGCTTAGCGGAGTCAGAGGGAGGCTACACCTTC.

The chain joins TRBV5-1 to TRBJ1-1; D is uncertain. The V end lost 6 bases, the J end lost 8 bases, and 11 bases lay between the germline ends. The germline gives CDR1 SGHRS, CDR2 YFSETQ. The CDR3 is 11 amino acids. CDR3 sequence reads: CASKDGVEAFF. The CDR3 nucleotides read TGCGCCAGCAAGGATGGAGTCGAAGCTTTCTTT.

The V gene is TRBV5-1, the J gene TRBJ1-1; D ambiguous. Trimming cost V 3 bases and J 0 bases, with 6 bases left between them. This CDR3 contains 13 residues. CDR1 and CDR2 from the germline V gene are SGHRS and YFSETQ. In DNA, the CDR3 is TGCGCCAGCAGCTCCTATATGAACACTGAAGCTTTCTTT. Translated: CASSSYMNTEAFF.

This chain connects TRBV4-1 to TRBJ2-2, with 11 positions matching TRBD1. J gave up 5 bases and V 3 bases, and 5 bases lay outside the gene matches. The CDR3 sequence is 16 residues long. CDR1 MGHRA and CDR2 YSYEKL come from the germline V gene. The CDR3 bases are TGCGCCAGCAGCCACGGACAGGGGGCGAGGACCGGGGAGCTGTTTTTT. Translated: CASSHGQGARTGELFF.

About this clone: This likely stems from a read error, as it lies one base from a far larger clone. CDR3 protein: CTARVGILFF. The CDR3 nucleotides read TGCACTGCTAGAGTTGGCATCCTCTTCTTT. The chain is built from TRBV20-1 and TRBJ1-1; D unclear. Germline V gene lookup returns CDR1 DFQATT and CDR2 SNEGSKA (reference sequence). The CDR3 length is 10 residues.

The sample holds one count of this clone. The V call is TRBV19, the J call TRBJ2-5; TRBD2 is a possible D gene (5 bases). The CDR3 has 13 amino acids. CDR1 is LNHDA and CDR2 is SQIVND in the germline V gene (reference sequence). V lost 10 bases, J lost 9 bases, and 21 bases lay in between. The DNA of the CDR3 is TGTGCCACATCCAGGCTCGGGGAAGTGGCCCAGTACTTC. Its protein product is CATSRLGEVAQYF.

This clone was recorded a few times. The gene calls are TRBV4-1 and TRBJ1-1; possibly TRBD1 for D (6 bases). CDR3 size: 18 residues. With 6 bases removed from V and 6 bases from J, the gap between germline ends came to 29 bases. The germline V gene encodes CDR1 MGHRA and CDR2 YSYEKL. The CDR3 region is CASSRLGAAQRSNAEAFF. CDR3 in DNA: TGCGCCAGCAGTAGGCTGGGGGCCGCTCAGAGATCCAACGCTGAAGCTTTCTTT.

This clone showed up just a few times. The chain employs TRBV27 and TRBJ1-4, with 11 nucleotides matching TRBD1. Trimming cost V 6 bases and J 7 bases; bases outside gene matches: 4. This CDR3 has 14 amino acids. Germline values: CDR1 MNHEY, CDR2 SMNVEV (reference sequence). The DNA of the CDR3 is TGTGCCAGCAGCCCCGGGACAGGGGGTGAAAAACTGTTTTTT. This translates into CASSPGTGGEKLFF.

The chain uses TRBV6-1 and TRBJ2-1; TRBD1 aligns across 9 bases. In germline, CDR1 is MNHNS, CDR2 SASEGT. V shed 6 bases and J 16 bases; nucleotides not matched to a gene: 13. The CDR3 loop spans 13 amino acids. The CDR3 nucleotides read TGTGCCAGCAGACGGACCCAGGACAGGGGAAAATTCTTC. Protein sequence: CASRRTQDRGKFF.

This chain links TRBV5-8 with TRBJ2-3; 7 bases match TRBD1. This CDR3 has 18 residues. Germline CDR1 and CDR2: SGHTS and YDEGEE. Trimming at V came to 2 bases and at J to 1 base, leaving 13 bases not matched to a gene. CDR3 amino acids: CASSLWLGGESGTDTQYF. CDR3 coding DNA: TGTGCCAGCAGCTTATGGCTAGGGGGCGAGTCAGGCACAGATACGCAGTATTTT.

This clone was seen a handful of times. This chain uses TRBV4-1 with TRBJ2-5; possibly TRBD2 for D (6 bases). Germline CDR1 and CDR2: MGHRA and YSYEKL. The CDR3 is 16 amino acids. Trimming cost V 4 bases and J 2 bases, with 17 bases left between them. The CDR3: CASSPPALEGQETQYF. CDR3 DNA: TGCGCCAGCAGCCCCCCGGCATTGGAGGGTCAAGAGACCCAGTACTTC.

The chain employs TRBV10-1 and TRBJ2-3; 7 positions match TRBD2. Looked up from germline, CDR1 is WNHNN and CDR2 is SYGVQD (reference sequence). J gave up 0 bases and V 4 bases, and 10 bases lay outside the gene matches. The CDR3 totals 17 residues. In DNA, the CDR3 is TGCGCCAGCAGTGGGGACTACTGGACTTCTAGCACAGATACGCAGTATTTT. Its translation is CASSGDYWTSSTDTQYF.

This clone was seen more than once but under ten times. Other DNA sequences within the sample encode an identical CDR3. The rearrangement uses TRBV29-1 and TRBJ1-1; D unclear. The germline V gene encodes CDR1 SQVTM and CDR2 ANQGSEA. There are 13 residues in the CDR3. V was cut by 6 bases and J by 0 bases, with 11 bases left in between. CDR3 loop: CSVAGRMNTEAFF. The CDR3 DNA reads as TGCAGCGTCGCCGGGAGGATGAACACTGAAGCTTTCTTT.

The CDR3 region has the DNA TGTGCCAGCAGTCCAAGGACAGGGGCGAACACTGAAGCTTTCTTT. Its protein product is CASSPRTGANTEAFF. The chain combines TRBV2 with TRBJ1-1; TRBD1 matches 9 bases. Per germline, CDR1 SNHLY and CDR2 FYNNEI. Trimming removed 5 bases from V and 1 base from J; junction bases left unmatched: 5. This CDR3 is 15 amino acids long. Together with reference TRBV2 and TRBJ1-1, the CDR3 gives the full variable domain: EPEVTQTPSHQVTQMGQEVILRCVPISNHLYFYWYRQILGQKVEFLVSFYNNEISEKSEIFDDQFSVERPDGSNFTLKIRSTKLEDSAMYFCASSPRTGANTEAFFGQGTRLTVV.

The table lists this clone with a few counts. The V and J genes are TRBV6-5 and TRBJ1-4; possible D gene TRBD1, 5 bases. The CDR3 covers 13 residues. The V end lost 0 bases, the J end lost 16 bases, and 15 bases lay between the germline ends. In germline, CDR1 is MNHEY, CDR2 SVGAGI. In DNA, the CDR3 is TGTGCCAGCAGTTACTCGGGCAGGGAATTGCCGTTTTTT. This encodes CASSYSGRELPFF.

The chain couples TRBV7-2 to TRBJ2-4; unclear D gene. V lost 1 base, J lost 0 bases, and 10 bases lay in between. The germline V gene encodes CDR1 SGHTA and CDR2 FQGNSA. The CDR3 totals 16 residues. The CDR3: CASSLGAGLAKNIQYF. CDR3 in DNA: TGTGCCAGCAGCTTAGGTGCAGGATTAGCCAAAAACATTCAGTACTTC. The full variable domain, its missing parts supplied by reference TRBV7-2 and TRBJ2-4, is GAGVSQSPSNKVTEKGKDVELRCDPISGHTALYWYRQSLGQGLEFLIYFQGNSAPDKSGLPSDRFSAERTGGSVSTLTIQRTQQEDSAVYLCASSLGAGLAKNIQYFGAGTRLSVL.

The chain is built from TRBV15 and TRBJ1-3, with D tentatively TRBD1 (6 bases). Looked up from germline, CDR1 is LNHNV and CDR2 is YYDKDF (reference sequence). The CDR3 has 16 amino acids. V was trimmed by 0 bases and J by 1 base, leaving 10 bases between them. CDR3 coding DNA: TGTGCCACCAGCAGAGAGAGGACAGCTTCTGGAAACACCATATATTTT. Translation gives CATSRERTASGNTIYF. Using reference TRBV15 and TRBJ1-3 for the parts outside the CDR3, the full variable domain is DAMVIQNPRYQVTQFGKPVTLSCSQTLNHNVMYWYQQKSSQAPKLLFHYYDKDFNNEADTPDNFQSRRPNTSFCFLDIRSPGLGDTAMYLCATSRERTASGNTIYFGEGSWLTVV.

The genes are TRBV28 and TRBJ2-7; the match to TRBD1 covers 8 bases. The CDR3 is 15 residues long. With V trimmed by 6 bases and J by 4 bases, 11 bases remained unmatched. Germline CDR1 is MDHEN and CDR2 is SYDVKM. CDR3 nucleotides: TGTGCCAGCAGCGGAACAGGGGGATCTAAGTACGAGCAGTACTTC. This encodes CASSGTGGSKYEQYF. The complete variable domain, with remaining parts taken from reference TRBV28 and TRBJ2-7, reads DVKVTQSSRYLVKRTGEKVFLECVQDMDHENMFWYRQDPGLGLRLIYFSYDVKMKEKGDIPEGYSVSREKKERFSLILESASTNQTSMYLCASSGTGGSKYEQYFGPGTRLTVT.

The chain recombines TRBV5-5 with TRBJ1-4; TRBD1 agrees at 7 bases. Germline V gene lookup returns CDR1 SGHKS and CDR2 YYEKEE (reference sequence). The V gene end was trimmed by 1 base and the J gene end by 5 bases; junction bases not matched to a gene: 11. The CDR3 spans 17 residues. The CDR3 DNA sequence: TGTGCCAGCAGCTTGATTGGATTCAGACAGGGAAATGAAAAACTGTTTTTT. Encoded protein: CASSLIGFRQGNEKLFF.

V usage is TRBV30 and J usage is TRBJ1-2; 8 bases align to TRBD1. This CDR3 has 15 amino acids. Germline loops: CDR1 GTSNPN, CDR2 SVGIG (reference sequence). V lost 3 bases, J lost 8 bases, and 14 bases stayed unmatched. The CDR3 DNA follows: TGTGCCTGGAGGGACAGGGTTGCCCCTAGGGCCGGCTACACCTTC. It specifies CAWRDRVAPRAGYTF. Complete variable domain (other parts from reference TRBV30 and TRBJ1-2): SQTIHQWPATLVQPVGSPLSLECTVEGTSNPNLYWYRQAAGRGLQLLFYSVGIGQISSEVPQNLSASRPQDRQFILSSKKLLLSDSGFYLCAWRDRVAPRAGYTFGSGTRLTVV.

With respect to this clone: This sample includes further DNA sequences coding for the same CDR3. CDR3 nucleotides: TGCGCCAGCAGCCAAGCCCGGAATCAGCCCCAGCATTTT. It specifies CASSQARNQPQHF. The V gene is TRBV4-1, the J gene TRBJ1-5; D is uncertain. V was shortened by 1 base and J by 4 bases, with 5 bases between the two germline ends. Germline loops: CDR1 MGHRA, CDR2 YSYEKL. The CDR3 spans 13 residues.

The gene calls are TRBV4-1 and TRBJ2-7; 8 nucleotides align to TRBD1. Germline CDR1 is MGHRA and CDR2 is YSYEKL. The CDR3 runs 14 residues. The V gene end was trimmed by 3 bases and the J gene end by 4 bases; junction bases not matched to a gene: 5. The CDR3 loop is CASSQRTGRYEQYF. For the CDR3, the DNA is TGCGCCAGCAGCCAGAGGACAGGGCGGTACGAGCAGTACTTC.